The 8 T cell receptor beta chains in this list originate from one sample, sequenced in a study of shared clonotypes between healthy human individuals. Sequencing was performed with immunoSEQ multiplex PCR; in TCRdb, only in-frame clones are kept and a portion is missing. Here the sample spans 450,000 to 500,000 clones, around 85% being singletons. Material: PBMCs. The receptors derive from a woman in her forties in good health. Some clones in this sample may be carry-over from other donors' samples.

As regards this clone: This likely came from a read error, as a far larger clone is one base away. Other DNA sequences from this sample encode an identical CDR3 as well. V gene TRBV7-8 combines with J gene TRBJ2-7, with D perhaps TRBD1 or TRBD2 (5 bases each). Germline V gene data show CDR1 as SGHVS and CDR2 as FQNEAQ. The V and J ends lost 3 bases and 0 bases respectively, with 12 bases between them. The CDR3 contains 15 residues. The CDR3 region is CASSFGASGSYEQYF. In nucleotides, the CDR3 is TGTGCCAGCAGCTTTGGGGCCAGCGGCTCCTACGAGCAGTACTTC.

This chain links TRBV2 with TRBJ2-3; no definite D call. Germline CDR1 SNHLY, CDR2 FYNNEI. This CDR3 spans 16 amino acids. V lost 3 bases and J 1 base, leaving 14 bases between the germline ends. DNA for the CDR3: TGTGCCAGCAGTGATATGGAGCCCGGCGGCACAGATACGCAGTATTTT. Translation gives CASSDMEPGGTDTQYF.

With respect to this clone: Distinct nucleotide sequences in the sample also encode this CDR3. V usage is TRBV19 and J usage is TRBJ1-1; TRBD1 agrees at 9 bases. This CDR3 contains 13 residues. The germline V gene encodes CDR1 LNHDA and CDR2 SQIVND (reference sequence). V was pared by 4 bases and J by 3 bases, with 0 bases of the junction left unmatched. The CDR3 nucleotides read TGTGCCAGTAGTAGGACAGGGGACACTGAAGCTTTCTTT. Its translation is CASSRTGDTEAFF. Based on the CDR3 plus reference TRBV19 and TRBJ1-1, the full variable domain is DGGITQSPKYLFRKEGQNVTLSCEQNLNHDAMYWYRQDPGQGLRLIYYSQIVNDFQKGDIAEGYSVSREKKESFPLTVTSAQKNPTAFYLCASSRTGDTEAFFGQGTRLTVV.

This chain links TRBV4-1 with TRBJ2-2; weak D call: TRBD1 (6 bases). With 0 bases removed from V and 7 bases from J, the gap between germline ends came to 9 bases. CDR1 MGHRA and CDR2 YSYEKL come from the germline V gene. This CDR3 is 14 amino acids long. DNA for the CDR3: TGCGCCAGCAGCCAAGAGGTCAGGGGCGGGGAGCTGTTTTTT. This sequence encodes CASSQEVRGGELFF.

The chain links TRBV7-9 to TRBJ2-5; TRBD2 agrees at 11 bases. The trim removed 3 bases at V and 5 bases at J, leaving 5 bases unmatched. Germline CDR1 is SEHNR and CDR2 is FQNEAQ (reference sequence). This CDR3 contains 15 residues. The CDR3: CASSFTSGSSETQYF. The DNA of the CDR3 is TGTGCCAGCAGCTTTACTAGCGGGAGTTCCGAGACCCAGTACTTC. Full variable domain (outside the CDR3, taken from reference TRBV7-9 and TRBJ2-5): DTGVSQNPRHKITKRGQNVTFRCDPISEHNRLYWYRQTLGQGPEFLTYFQNEAQLEKSRLLSDRFSAERPKGSFSTLEIQRTEQGDSAMYLCASSFTSGSSETQYFGPGTRLLVL.

This chain uses TRBV6-6 with TRBJ2-7, with TRBD2 matching over 9 bases. Germline lookup yields CDR1 MNHNY and CDR2 SVGAGI (reference sequence). V lost 2 bases to trimming and J lost 4 bases; unmatched junction nucleotides: 6. The CDR3 runs 15 residues. The CDR3 region is CASSYEAGGPYEQYF. The CDR3 nucleotides read TGTGCCAGCAGTTACGAGGCGGGAGGGCCGTACGAGCAGTACTTC.

This chain joins TRBV11-2 and TRBJ2-7; 14 bases align to TRBD2. CDR3 length equals 16 residues. J gave up 4 bases and V 5 bases, and 7 bases lay outside the gene matches. The V gene's germline CDR1 is SGHAT and CDR2 FQNNGV. The CDR3 protein is CASSRSGTSGRYEQYF. The CDR3, as DNA: TGTGCCAGCAGCCGGTCGGGGACTAGCGGGAGATACGAGCAGTACTTC.

Details on this clone: It is likely a read error: a sequence one base away is far more abundant. The chain recombines TRBV27 with TRBJ2-7; D remains ambiguous. The CDR3 extends over 11 amino acids. Germline CDR1 reads MNHEY; CDR2 reads SMNVEV (reference sequence). The CDR3: CANSFLYEQYF. Written as DNA, the CDR3 is TGTGCCAACAGTTTCCTCTACGAGCAGTACTTC.